This paragraph covers one T cell receptor (beta chain) sequence. Its antigen is undetermined. This CDR3 comprises 14 residues. The ends were cut back, 1 base at V and 3 bases at J, with 13 bases in the middle. Germline V gene lookup returns CDR1 DFQATT and CDR2 SNEGSKA (reference sequence). This sample is drawn from a study of T cell repertoires in cytomegalovirus infection. Study-wide context: Indicated by public TCR beta signatures were CMV infection and matching HLA type.

General study points: Based on cumulative public TCR beta family frequency, carriers of CMV plus the relevant HLA were identified. Ex vivo, HLA-C-restricted CMV-specific TCR beta clonotypes prevailed over the rest of the response.

One entry per CDR3 protein results from TCRdb running MiXCR on the reads. The table lists hundreds of thousands of distinct CDR3 sequences, around a third of them singletons. The clonotype originates from a human donor in good health (CMV status not recorded). Some clones in this sample may be carry-over from other donors' samples. The chain joins TRBV20-1 to TRBJ2-7, with D perhaps given as TRBD1 or TRBD2 (6 bases each). Specimen: cultured PBMCs, collected from culture after CMV antigen stimulation. The CDR3 protein is CSARAGGQNYEQYF. In nucleotides, the CDR3 is TGCAGTGCTAGAGCCGGGGGACAAAACTACGAGCAGTACTTC.